These 8 T cell receptor beta chains were sequenced from one sample in a study of Ad26.COV2.S vaccination and SARS-CoV-2 variants. Assay used: immunoSEQ multiplex PCR; TCRdb lists only in-frame clones, some missing. The table shows about 390,000 clones, with 80% to 95% occurring only once. Treatment in this sample: around 19 received Ad26.COV2.S at low or high dose, single or two shots; 5 received placebo; per-sample allocation not given. Vaccine and placebo recipients were sampled on day 63 after the first injection. Sample: peripheral blood, taken in a trial of Ad26.COV2.S vaccine versus placebo. The receptors originated from a person aged 18 to 59 who received the Ad26.COV2.S COVID-19 vaccine or a placebo.

The chain recombines TRBV7-2 with TRBJ1-5, with D hard to call. Germline V gives CDR1 SGHTA, CDR2 FQGNSA. The V gene lost 3 bases and the J gene lost 3 bases, with 6 bases spanning the gap. This CDR3 is 13 amino acids long. CDR3: CASSFSSNQPQHF. The CDR3 DNA sequence: TGTGCCAGCAGCTTCTCCTCCAATCAGCCCCAGCATTTT.

The rearrangement uses TRBV19 and TRBJ2-1; maybe TRBD2 (6 bases). The CDR3 extends over 14 amino acids. CDR1 LNHDA and CDR2 SQIVND come from the germline V gene (reference sequence). Deletions cut 4 bases from V and 4 bases from J, with 11 bases between. Here the CDR3 DNA reads TGTGCCAGTAGTACGGGGAGGTGGTACAATGAGCAGTTCTTC. Translating gives CASSTGRWYNEQFF.

This rearrangement joins TRBV7-2 to TRBJ2-4; D is undetermined. The length of the CDR3 is 15 residues. From germline, CDR1 is SGHTA and CDR2 FQGNSA. V was trimmed by 5 bases and J by 0 bases, leaving 11 bases between them. The CDR3 spells CASSPSTVAKNIQYF. CDR3 DNA sequence: TGTGCCAGCAGCCCTTCGACGGTAGCCAAAAACATTCAGTACTTC.

The chain couples TRBV6-5 to TRBJ2-1; TRBD1 agrees at 11 bases. The germline V gene encodes CDR1 MNHEY and CDR2 SVGAGI. V lost 6 bases and J lost 4; bases outside the gene matches: 5. The CDR3 covers 15 residues. CDR3 coding DNA: TGTGCCAGCAGCAAGGACAGGGGGCGATACAATGAGCAGTTCTTC. Its translation is CASSKDRGRYNEQFF.

The rearrangement uses TRBV5-4 and TRBJ2-7; D is unresolved. V was trimmed by 7 bases and J by 0 bases, leaving 14 bases between them. The CDR3 runs 14 residues. Germline CDR1 SGHNT, CDR2 YYREEE (reference sequence). The CDR3 nucleotides are TGTGCCAGCGGAAAGACTGGTAGCTCCTACGAGCAGTACTTC. Protein: CASGKTGSSYEQYF.

The V gene is TRBV1, the J gene TRBJ2-1; the table's D call of TRBD1 was not tested on the DNA. TRBV1 is labeled a pseudogene. The CDR3 runs to 15 residues. The CDR3 coding sequence is TGCACCAGCAGCCGACAGGGGGCGAGCATCTATGAGCAGTTCTTC. Its protein is CTSSRQGASIYEQFF.

The rearrangement links TRBV7-9 to TRBJ2-2, with D tentatively TRBD1 or TRBD2 (5 bases each). Trimming removed 2 bases from V and 1 base from J, with 14 bases in between. The CDR3 spans 17 residues. Germline loops: CDR1 SEHNR, CDR2 FQNEAQ (reference sequence). CDR3 residues: CASSLRFVGVNTGELFF. DNA of the CDR3: TGTGCCAGCAGCTTACGGTTTGTGGGGGTGAACACCGGGGAGCTGTTTTTT.

The chain couples TRBV9 to TRBJ1-1; D remains unclear. The CDR3 spans 14 residues. Germline V gene sequence: CDR1 SGDLS, CDR2 YYNGEE. Trimming took 0 bases from V and 6 from J, leaving 12 bases between them. The CDR3 coding sequence is TGTGCCAGCAGCGTAGGGCTCGATAGCCCTGAAGCTTTCTTT. It is translated as CASSVGLDSPEAFF.